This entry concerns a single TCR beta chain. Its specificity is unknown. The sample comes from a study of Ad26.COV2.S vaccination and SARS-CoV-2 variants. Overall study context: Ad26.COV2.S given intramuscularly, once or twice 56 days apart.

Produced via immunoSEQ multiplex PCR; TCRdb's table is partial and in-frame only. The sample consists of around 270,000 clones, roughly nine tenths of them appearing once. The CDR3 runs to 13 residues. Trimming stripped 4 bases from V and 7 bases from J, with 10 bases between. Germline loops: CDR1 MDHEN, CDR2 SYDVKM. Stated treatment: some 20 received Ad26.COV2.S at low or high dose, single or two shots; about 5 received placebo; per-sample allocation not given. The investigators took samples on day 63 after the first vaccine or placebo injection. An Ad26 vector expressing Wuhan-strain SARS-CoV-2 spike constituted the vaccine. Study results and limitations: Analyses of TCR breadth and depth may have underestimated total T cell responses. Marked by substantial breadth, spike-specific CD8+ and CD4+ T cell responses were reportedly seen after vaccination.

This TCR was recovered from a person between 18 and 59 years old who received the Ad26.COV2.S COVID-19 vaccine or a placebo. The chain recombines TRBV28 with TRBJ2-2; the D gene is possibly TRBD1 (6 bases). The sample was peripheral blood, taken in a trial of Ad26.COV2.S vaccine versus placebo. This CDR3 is CASSSTGIGELFF. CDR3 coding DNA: TGTGCCAGCAGTTCAACAGGGATCGGGGAGCTGTTTTTT.